One and the same sample provided the 19 T cell receptor beta chains below, sequenced in a study of CXCR3-negative and CXCR3-positive naive CD8 T cells. 5' RACE with UMI labels generated the TRB cDNA libraries. Following a re-call of the 5' RACE reads, TCRdb has one entry per CDR3 protein and lacks DNA. This table lists some 6,000 distinct CDR3 sequences. Sequencing was carried out using naive CXCR3- CD8+ T cells from blood. Subset given: CD45RO-CCR7+CD27+CD95- naive CD8+ T cells lacking CXCR3 (TNR3-). The source of these receptors is a human donor in good health. Some clones in this sample may be carry-over from other donors' samples.

The chain recombines TRBV29-1 with TRBJ1-1; checking the TCRdb D call of TRBD1 is not possible without DNA. This CDR3 has 14 residues. CDR1 and CDR2 (germline): SQVTM, ANQGSEA. CDR3: CSVPQGATDTEAFF.

This clonotype is classed as medium-sized (0.01 to 0.1%) by frequency. The chain combines TRBV7-8 with TRBJ2-5; TCRdb's D gene call, TRBD1, goes unchecked for lack of DNA. The CDR3 length is 15 residues. The germline V gene has CDR1 SGHVS and CDR2 FQNEAQ. The CDR3 reads CASSLSGGALETQYF.

The chain joins TRBV29-1 to TRBJ1-1; TCRdb's D gene call, TRBD1, goes unchecked for lack of DNA. The CDR3 has 13 residues. Germline V gene data show CDR1 as SQVTM and CDR2 as ANQGSEA. The CDR3 region is CSVVGQANTEAFF. The full variable domain, with the rest looked up from reference TRBV29-1 and TRBJ1-1, is SAVISQKPSRDICQRGTSLTIQCQVDSQVTMMFWYRQQPGQSLTLIATANQGSEATYESGFVIDKFPISRPNLTFSTLTVSNMSPEDSSIYLCSVVGQANTEAFFGQGTRLTVV.

This rearrangement joins TRBV2 to TRBJ2-7; TCRdb selects TRBD1, and the lack of DNA leaves this call unchecked. The germline V gene has CDR1 SNHLY and CDR2 FYNNEI. This CDR3 contains 16 residues. The chain's CDR3 is CASIVTEGAESYEQYF.

This clonotype ranks as medium-sized in terms of frequency. This chain connects TRBV29-1 to TRBJ2-1. The length of the CDR3 is 11 residues. CDR1 is SQVTM, CDR2 ANQGSEA, per germline. CDR3 loop: CSVENLDEQFF.

This clonotype ranks as medium-sized in terms of frequency. This chain uses TRBV29-1 with TRBJ2-7; with no DNA, the TCRdb D assignment of TRBD1 cannot be verified. Looked up from germline, CDR1 is SQVTM and CDR2 is ANQGSEA. This CDR3 has 15 amino acids. The CDR3 loop reads CSVEFGTGHSYEQYF.

This sequence joins TRBV28 and TRBJ2-1; no DNA is available, so the TRBD2 call from TCRdb remains unchecked. This CDR3 region has 14 residues. Germline CDR1 MDHEN, CDR2 SYDVKM. This chain's CDR3 is CATSIGATNNEQFF.

This clonotype is deemed medium-sized by its frequency. The chain uses TRBV29-1 and TRBJ2-1; TCRdb selects TRBD2, and the lack of DNA leaves this call unchecked. Germline V lookup: CDR1 SQVTM, CDR2 ANQGSEA. The CDR3 runs 14 residues. The CDR3 region is CSVKTSAGGLEQFF.

V is TRBV11-2 and J is TRBJ2-2; without DNA, the TCRdb call of TRBD2 cannot be checked. CDR1 is SGHAT and CDR2 is FQNNGV in the germline V gene. The length of the CDR3 is 16 residues. The CDR3 sequence: CASSSTSGANTGELFF.

Judged by frequency, this clonotype is medium-sized. This chain connects TRBV28 to TRBJ2-7; TCRdb's D call of TRBD1 is untestable without DNA. The CDR3 loop spans 13 amino acids. Germline CDR1 and CDR2: MDHEN and SYDVKM. The CDR3 sequence: CASRTTGSYEQYF. Together with reference TRBV28 and TRBJ2-7, the CDR3 gives the full variable domain: DVKVTQSSRYLVKRTGEKVFLECVQDMDHENMFWYRQDPGLGLRLIYFSYDVKMKEKGDIPEGYSVSREKKERFSLILESASTNQTSMYLCASRTTGSYEQYFGPGTRLTVT.

V and J are TRBV29-1 and TRBJ2-7; TCRdb lists TRBD2, though no DNA is available to test this call. Per the germline V gene, CDR1 is SQVTM and CDR2 is ANQGSEA. CDR3 size: 15 residues. The CDR3 reads CSVEARSGSSYEQYF.

This clonotype counts as medium-sized (0.01 to 0.1%) by frequency. This chain uses TRBV27 with TRBJ1-2; the TRBD1 assignment by TCRdb is unverifiable without DNA. The CDR3 consists of 15 residues. Germline V gene sequence: CDR1 MNHEY, CDR2 SMNVEV (reference sequence). The CDR3 region is CASSLRIGAFYGYTF.

The chain combines TRBV6-2 or TRBV6-3 with TRBJ2-3; TCRdb's D call, TRBD1, is unchecked because there is no DNA. The germline V gene encodes CDR1 MNHEY and CDR2 SVGEGT. The CDR3 has 11 amino acids. CDR3 residues: CASSFTGKLDF.

Judged by frequency, this clonotype is medium-sized (0.01 to 0.1%). The chain is built from TRBV6-1 and TRBJ2-2; TCRdb designates TRBD1, a call that cannot be tested without DNA. Germline V gives CDR1 MNHNS, CDR2 SASEGT. The length of the CDR3 is 18 residues. The CDR3 spells CASRFRQEIFANTGELFF.

This chain connects TRBV9 to TRBJ2-1. From germline, CDR1 is SGDLS and CDR2 YYNGEE. The CDR3 runs to 14 residues. CDR3 sequence: CASSVVSQLNEQFF. Variable domain in full (rest from reference TRBV9 and TRBJ2-1): DSGVTQTPKHLITATGQRVTLRCSPRSGDLSVYWYQQSLDQGLQFLIQYYNGEERAKGNILERFSAQQFPDLHSELNLSSLELGDSALYFCASSVVSQLNEQFFGPGTRLTVL.

The J gene is TRBJ1-2, the V gene TRBV29-1; the TCRdb D gene call, TRBD1, has no DNA to confirm it. This CDR3 comprises 15 residues. From germline, CDR1 is SQVTM and CDR2 ANQGSEA. The CDR3: CSVEGDRGLFYGYTF.

By frequency, this clonotype is medium-sized. This chain connects TRBV5-1 to TRBJ1-1; without DNA, the TCRdb call of TRBD1 cannot be checked. The CDR3 runs 14 residues. Germline CDR1 and CDR2: SGHRS and YFSETQ. The CDR3 region is CASSLNRGNTEAFF.

CDR3 in amino acids: CASSRDRGPTGELFF. This sequence joins TRBV11-3 and TRBJ2-2; without DNA, the TCRdb call of TRBD1 cannot be checked. CDR3 size: 15 residues. CDR1 is SGHNT and CDR2 is YENEEA in the germline V gene.

This clonotype ranks as medium-sized (0.01 to 0.1%) in terms of frequency. The chain links TRBV29-1 to TRBJ2-7; the TCRdb call, TRBD2, lacks DNA for checking. CDR3 length: 16 residues. CDR1 and CDR2 (germline): SQVTM, ANQGSEA. The chain's CDR3 is CSVAGDSLSGRNEQYF.